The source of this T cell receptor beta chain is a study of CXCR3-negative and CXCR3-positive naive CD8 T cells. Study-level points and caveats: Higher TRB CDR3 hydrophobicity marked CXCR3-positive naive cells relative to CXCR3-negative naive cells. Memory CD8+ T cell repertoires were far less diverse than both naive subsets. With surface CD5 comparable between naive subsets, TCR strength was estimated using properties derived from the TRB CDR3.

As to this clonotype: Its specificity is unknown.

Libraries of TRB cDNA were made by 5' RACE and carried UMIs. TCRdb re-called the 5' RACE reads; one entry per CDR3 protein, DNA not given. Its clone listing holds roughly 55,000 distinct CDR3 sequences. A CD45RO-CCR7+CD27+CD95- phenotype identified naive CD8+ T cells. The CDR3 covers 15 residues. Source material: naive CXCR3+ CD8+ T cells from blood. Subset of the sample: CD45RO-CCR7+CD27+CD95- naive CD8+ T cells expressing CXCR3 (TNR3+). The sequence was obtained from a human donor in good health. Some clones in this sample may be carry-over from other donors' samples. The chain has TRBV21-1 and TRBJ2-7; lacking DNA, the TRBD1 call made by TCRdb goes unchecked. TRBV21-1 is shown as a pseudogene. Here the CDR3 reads CASSKKGNRDDEQYF.